A selection of T cell receptor beta chains follows, all from one sample in a study of human T cells and chemical hapten exposure. Each CDR3 protein is one row after TCRdb ran MiXCR on the RACE reads. The table includes about 260,000 distinct CDR3 sequences, approximately 8.4% detected once. Sequenced here: whole blood, sampled in connection with sensitization to the hapten diphenylcyclopropenone (DPC). The receptors originated from a woman between 35 and 50 years old with alopecia areata. Some clones in this sample may be carry-over from other donors' samples. CDR3s include the opening cysteine and the closing phenylalanine or tryptophan. A D gene is named only where the DNA matches it firmly. Clone size is not always given. Where it is, it says once, few, many or a class for expanded clones.

>TRBV5-1|NA|NA|TRBJ1-1
CASSFSPTEAFF
TGCGCCAGCAGCTTCTCACCCACTGAAGCTTTCTTT
>TRBV7-2|NA|TRBD1|TRBJ1-1
CASSLGGLGQGNRRAFF
TGTGCCAGCAGCTTAGGGGGGCTGGGACAGGGGAATCGGCGAGCTTTCTTT
>TRBV27|NA|NA|TRBJ2-7
CASRRTPPTAYEQYF
TGTGCCAGCAGGCGGACTCCACCGACCGCCTACGAGCAGTACTTC
>TRBV11-2|many|TRBD2|TRBJ2-1
CASRAGLAPYNEQFF
TGTGCCAGCAGAGCGGGACTAGCCCCCTACAATGAGCAGTTCTTC
>TRBV12-3/TRBV12-4|few|NA|TRBJ1-2
CASSFGRRNYGYTF
TGTGCCAGCAGTTTCGGCAGGCGTAACTATGGCTACACCTTC
>TRBV29-1|many|NA|TRBJ2-3
CSVERTGSDTQYF
TGCAGCGTTGAACGAACGGGGTCGGATACGCAGTATTTT
>TRBV28|NA|NA|TRBJ1-5
CASSLTTENQPQHF
TGTGCCAGCAGTTTAACGACAGAGAATCAGCCCCAGCATTTT
>TRBV7-2|few|NA|TRBJ2-6
CASSFPRAAETSSGANVLTF
TGTGCCAGCAGCTTCCCTAGAGCCGCTGAAACCAGCTCTGGGGCCAACGTCCTGACTTTC
>TRBV20-1|few|NA|TRBJ1-2
CSARDSREYGYTF
TGCAGTGCTAGAGATAGTCGGGAATATGGCTACACCTTC
>TRBV27|NA|NA|TRBJ1-5
CASSVGGQPQHF
TGTGCCAGCAGTGTTGGTGGACAGCCCCAGCATTTT
>TRBV5-1|NA|NA|TRBJ2-3
CASSLNGQYF
TGCGCCAGCAGCTTGAATGGGCAGTATTTT
>TRBV7-2|few|NA|TRBJ1-6
CASSLDPMASYNSPLHF
TGTGCCAGCAGCTTAGATCCCATGGCCTCCTATAATTCACCCCTCCACTTT
>TRBV6-2/TRBV6-3|few|TRBD2|TRBJ2-3
CASSKGLAGVWTDTQYF
TGTGCCAGCAGCAAGGGACTAGCGGGAGTCTGGACAGATACGCAGTATTTT
>TRBV4-1|many|NA|TRBJ2-7
CASSQDLGVYEQYF
TGCGCCAGCAGCCAAGATTTGGGGGTCTACGAGCAGTACTTC
>TRBV6-5|NA|TRBD1|TRBJ2-7
CASSYTLDRGGYEQYF
TGTGCCAGCAGTTACACATTGGACAGGGGAGGATACGAGCAGTACTTC
>TRBV24-1|NA|NA|TRBJ1-5
CVTSGQAFNQPQHF
TGTGTCACCAGTGGCCAGGCTTTCAATCAGCCCCAGCATTTT
>TRBV12-3/TRBV12-4|NA|NA|TRBJ1-2
CASSRPGAAYGYTF
TGTGCCAGCAGCCGGCCGGGCGCGGCCTATGGCTACACCTTC